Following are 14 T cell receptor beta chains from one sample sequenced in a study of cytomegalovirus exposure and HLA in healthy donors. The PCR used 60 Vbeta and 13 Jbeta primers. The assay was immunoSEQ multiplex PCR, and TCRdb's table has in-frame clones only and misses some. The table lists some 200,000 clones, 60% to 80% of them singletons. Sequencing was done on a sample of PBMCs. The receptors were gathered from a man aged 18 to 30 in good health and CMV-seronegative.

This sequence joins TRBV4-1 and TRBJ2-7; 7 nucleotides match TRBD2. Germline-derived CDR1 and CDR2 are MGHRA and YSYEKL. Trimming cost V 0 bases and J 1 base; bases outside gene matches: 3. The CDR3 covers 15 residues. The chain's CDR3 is CASSQERGLSYEQYF. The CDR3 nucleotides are TGCGCCAGCAGCCAAGAAAGGGGACTATCCTACGAGCAGTACTTC.

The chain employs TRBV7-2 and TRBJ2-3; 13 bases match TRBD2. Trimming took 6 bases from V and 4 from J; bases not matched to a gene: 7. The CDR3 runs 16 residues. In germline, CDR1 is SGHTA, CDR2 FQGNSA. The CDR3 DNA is TGTGCCAGCAGAGTGGGACTAGCGGGGTTCTCAGATACGCAGTATTTT. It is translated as CASRVGLAGFSDTQYF.

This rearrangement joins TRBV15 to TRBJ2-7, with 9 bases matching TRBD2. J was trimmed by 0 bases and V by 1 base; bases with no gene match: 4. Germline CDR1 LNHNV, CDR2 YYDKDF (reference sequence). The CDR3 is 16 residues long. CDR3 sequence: CATSRARTSASYEQYF. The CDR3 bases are TGTGCCACCAGCAGAGCCAGGACTAGCGCCTCCTACGAGCAGTACTTC.

This chain's CDR3 is CASTTGYEQYF. The CDR3 DNA is TGTGCCAGCACGACAGGGTACGAGCAGTACTTC. This chain links TRBV6-5 with TRBJ2-7, with 7 bases aligning to TRBD1. The CDR3 has 11 amino acids. CDR1 and CDR2 from the germline V gene are MNHEY and SVGAGI. Germline trimming cut 7 bases from V and 4 bases from J; bases unmatched to any gene: 1.

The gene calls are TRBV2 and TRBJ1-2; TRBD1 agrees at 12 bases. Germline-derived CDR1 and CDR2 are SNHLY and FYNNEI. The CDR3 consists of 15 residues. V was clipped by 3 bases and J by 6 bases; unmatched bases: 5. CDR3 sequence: CASSDRDRGLDGYTF. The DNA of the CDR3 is TGTGCCAGCAGTGACCGGGACAGGGGGCTCGATGGCTACACCTTC.

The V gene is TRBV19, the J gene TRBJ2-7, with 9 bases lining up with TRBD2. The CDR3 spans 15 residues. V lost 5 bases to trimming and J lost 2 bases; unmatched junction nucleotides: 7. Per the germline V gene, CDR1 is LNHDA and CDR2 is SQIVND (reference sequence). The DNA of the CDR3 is TGTGCCAGTAGTGGATCCTTAGCGGGAGCCTACGAGCAGTACTTC. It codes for CASSGSLAGAYEQYF.

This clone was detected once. The CDR3 region is CATSCGDRDTGSTDTQYF. The CDR3 region has the DNA TGTGCCACCTCCTGCGGGGACAGGGACACGGGTAGCACAGATACGCAGTATTTT. This chain links TRBV5-3 with TRBJ2-3, with 9 bases identical to TRBD1. TRBV5-3 falls under the ORF class, with uncertain function. Unmatched junction bases numbered 17, after V lost 9 bases and J lost 0 bases. This CDR3 contains 18 residues.

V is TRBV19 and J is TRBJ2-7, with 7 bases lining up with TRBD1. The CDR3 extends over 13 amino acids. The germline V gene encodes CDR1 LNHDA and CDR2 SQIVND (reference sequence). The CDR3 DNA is TGTGCAGCAGGACCGGGACAGCCCAAGGCGCAGTACTTC. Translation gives CAAGPGQPKAQYF.

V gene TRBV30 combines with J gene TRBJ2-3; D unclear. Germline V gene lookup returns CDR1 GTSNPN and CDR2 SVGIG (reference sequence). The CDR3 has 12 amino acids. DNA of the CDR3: TGTGCGGCCGGAGATAGCACAGATACGCAGTATTTT. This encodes CAAGDSTDTQYF.

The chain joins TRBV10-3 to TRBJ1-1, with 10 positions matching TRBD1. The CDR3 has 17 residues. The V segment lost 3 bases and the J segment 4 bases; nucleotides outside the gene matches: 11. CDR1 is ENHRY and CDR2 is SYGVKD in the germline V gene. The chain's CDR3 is CAISEKGQGVSGTEAFF. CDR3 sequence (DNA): TGTGCCATCAGTGAAAAAGGACAGGGGGTATCGGGCACTGAAGCTTTCTTT.

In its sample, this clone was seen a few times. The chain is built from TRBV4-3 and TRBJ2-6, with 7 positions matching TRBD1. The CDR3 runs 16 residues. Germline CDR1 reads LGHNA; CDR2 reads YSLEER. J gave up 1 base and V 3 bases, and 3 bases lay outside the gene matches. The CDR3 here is CASSQIQGSGANVLTF. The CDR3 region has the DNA TGCGCCAGCAGCCAGATACAGGGGTCTGGGGCCAACGTCCTGACTTTC.

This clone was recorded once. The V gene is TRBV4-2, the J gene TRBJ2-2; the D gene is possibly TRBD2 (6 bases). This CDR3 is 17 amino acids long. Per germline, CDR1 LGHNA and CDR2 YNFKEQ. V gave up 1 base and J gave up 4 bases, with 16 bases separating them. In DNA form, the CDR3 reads TGTGCCAGCAGCCAAGTGGGAGGCGGCCCGAGCACCGGGGAGCTGTTTTTT. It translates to CASSQVGGGPSTGELFF.

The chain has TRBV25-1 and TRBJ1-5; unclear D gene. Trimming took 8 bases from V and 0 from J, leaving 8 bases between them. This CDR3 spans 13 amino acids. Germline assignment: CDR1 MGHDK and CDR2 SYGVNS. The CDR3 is CASSQNSNQPQHF. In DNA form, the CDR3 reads TGTGCCAGCTCACAGAATAGCAATCAGCCCCAGCATTTT.

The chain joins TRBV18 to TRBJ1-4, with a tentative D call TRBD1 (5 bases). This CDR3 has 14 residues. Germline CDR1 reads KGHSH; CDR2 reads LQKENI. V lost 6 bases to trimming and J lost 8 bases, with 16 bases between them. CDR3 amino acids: CASSLGLTGEKLFF. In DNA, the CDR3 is TGTGCCAGCTCTCTGGGACTGACCGGAGAAAAACTGTTTTTT.